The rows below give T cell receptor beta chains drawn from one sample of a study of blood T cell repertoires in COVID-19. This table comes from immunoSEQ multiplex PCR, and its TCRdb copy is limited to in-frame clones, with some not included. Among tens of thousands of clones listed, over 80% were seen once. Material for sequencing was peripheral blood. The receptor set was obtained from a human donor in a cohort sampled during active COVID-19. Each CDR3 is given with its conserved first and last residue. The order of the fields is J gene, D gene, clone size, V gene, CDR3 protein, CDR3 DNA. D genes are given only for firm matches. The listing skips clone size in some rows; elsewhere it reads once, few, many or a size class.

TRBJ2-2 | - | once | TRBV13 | CASSLGHTGELFF | TGTGCCAGCAGCTTGGGGCACACCGGGGAGCTGTTTTTT
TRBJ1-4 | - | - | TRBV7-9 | CASSRIGTTNEKLFF | TGTGCCAGCAGCCGAATCGGGACAACTAATGAAAAACTGTTTTTT
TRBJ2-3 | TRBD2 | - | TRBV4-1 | CASSQRTSGGNTDTQYF | TGCGCCAGCAGCCAGCGGACTAGCGGGGGGAACACAGATACGCAGTATTTT
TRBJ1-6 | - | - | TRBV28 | CASSKQGMAPLHF | TGTGCCAGCAGTAAACAGGGAATGGCACCCCTCCACTTT
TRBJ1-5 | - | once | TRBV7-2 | CASSTQQGALEPQHF | TGTGCCAGCAGCACACAACAGGGCGCCTTGGAGCCCCAGCATTTT
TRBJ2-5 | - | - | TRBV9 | CASSVDYSQETQYF | TGTGCCAGCAGCGTAGATTACTCCCAAGAGACCCAGTACTTC
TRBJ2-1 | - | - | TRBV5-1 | CASSLGSSGSVNNEQFF | TGCGCCAGCAGCTTGGGGAGTAGCGGATCGGTAAACAATGAGCAGTTCTTC
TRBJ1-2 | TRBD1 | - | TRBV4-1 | CASSHATGDRYGYTF | TGCGCCAGCAGCCACGCGACAGGGGACAGGTATGGCTACACCTTC
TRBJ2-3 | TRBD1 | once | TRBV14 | CASNQGASHPDTQYF | TGTGCCAGCAACCAGGGGGCCTCACATCCGGATACGCAGTATTTT
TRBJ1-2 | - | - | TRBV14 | CASSPGQFYGYTF | TGTGCCAGCAGCCCCGGACAGTTCTATGGCTACACCTTC
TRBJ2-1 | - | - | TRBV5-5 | CASSGWGAYNEQFF | TGTGCCAGCAGCGGGTGGGGAGCCTACAATGAGCAGTTCTTC
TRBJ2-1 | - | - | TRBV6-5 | CASSTVGTLGNEQFF | TGTGCCAGCAGCACAGTCGGCACCCTGGGCAATGAGCAGTTCTTC
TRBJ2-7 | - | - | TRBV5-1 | CASSFRTVSYEQYF | TGCGCCAGCAGCTTCAGGACAGTCTCCTACGAGCAGTACTTC
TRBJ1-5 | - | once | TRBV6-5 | CASRTRGGNQPQHF | TGTGCCAGCAGGACGAGAGGAGGCAATCAGCCCCAGCATTTT
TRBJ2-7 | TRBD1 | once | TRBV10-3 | CAISLRDSVYEQYF | TGTGCCATCAGTCTTCGGGACAGTGTCTACGAGCAGTACTTC
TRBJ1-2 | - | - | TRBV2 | CASSLLRGDGYTF | TGTGCCAGCAGTCTTCTTCGGGGGGATGGCTACACCTTC
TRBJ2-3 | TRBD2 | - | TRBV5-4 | CASSVGGGGTDTQYF | TGTGCCAGCAGCGTCGGGGGGGGCGGCACAGATACGCAGTATTTT
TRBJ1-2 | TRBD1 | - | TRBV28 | CAHQSFGWGQGHYGYTF | TGTGCTCACCAAAGTTTCGGTTGGGGACAGGGTCACTATGGCTACACCTTC
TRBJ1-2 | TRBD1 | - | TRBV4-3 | CASSPGQGLIAYGYGYTF | TGCGCCAGCAGCCCCGGACAGGGGTTAATAGCGTATGGGTATGGCTACACCTTC
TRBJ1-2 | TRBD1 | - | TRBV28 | CASTRGRGLLDYGYTF | TGTGCCAGCACCCGGGGCAGGGGGCTGTTGGACTATGGCTACACCTTC
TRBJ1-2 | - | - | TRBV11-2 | CASSNRGGYGYTF | TGTGCCAGCAGCAACAGAGGGGGCTATGGCTACACCTTC
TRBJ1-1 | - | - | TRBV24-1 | CATSDLGRAWDTEAFF | TGTGCCACCAGTGATTTGGGCAGGGCTTGGGACACTGAAGCTTTCTTT
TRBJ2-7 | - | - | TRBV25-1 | CASSEYLSGAEQYF | TGTGCCAGCAGTGAATATCTCAGTGGGGCCGAGCAGTACTTC
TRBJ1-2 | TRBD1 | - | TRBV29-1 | CSAGDSRNYGYTF | TGCAGCGCCGGGGACAGTCGGAACTATGGCTACACCTTC
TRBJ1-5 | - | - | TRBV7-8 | CASSLGGPGSQHF | TGTGCCAGCAGCTTAGGCGGCCCGGGGTCCCAGCATTTT
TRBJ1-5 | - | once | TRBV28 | CASSPTGNQPQHF | TGTGCCAGCAGCCCTACAGGGAATCAGCCCCAGCATTTT
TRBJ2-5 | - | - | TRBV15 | CATSRAGGISETQYF | TGTGCCACCAGCAGAGCAGGGGGGATAAGTGAGACCCAGTACTTC
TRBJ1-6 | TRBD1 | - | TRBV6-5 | CASSYDRVSPLHF | TGTGCCAGCAGTTACGACAGGGTATCACCCCTCCACTTT
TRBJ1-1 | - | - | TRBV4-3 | CASSQDRGKNTEAFF | TGCGCCAGCAGCCAAGACAGGGGCAAGAACACTGAAGCTTTCTTT
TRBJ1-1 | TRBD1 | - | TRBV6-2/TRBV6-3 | CASSLGQGAEAFF | TGTGCCAGCAGTCTAGGACAGGGCGCTGAAGCTTTCTTT
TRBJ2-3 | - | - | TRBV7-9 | CASRGYPDTQYF | TGTGCCAGCCGGGGGTACCCAGATACGCAGTATTTT
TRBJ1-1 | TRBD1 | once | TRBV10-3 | CAISDRGVENTEAFF | TGTGCCATCAGTGACAGGGGGGTCGAGAACACTGAAGCTTTCTTT
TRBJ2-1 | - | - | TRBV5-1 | CASSLVGSSYNEQFF | TGCGCCAGCAGCTTGGTTGGGAGCTCCTACAATGAGCAGTTCTTC
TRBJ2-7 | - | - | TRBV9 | CASSVGPQGYEQYF | TGTGCCAGCAGTGTTGGCCCGCAGGGCTACGAGCAGTACTTC
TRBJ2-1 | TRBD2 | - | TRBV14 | CASSRYGTLWASGRATSYNEQFF | TGTGCCAGCAGCCGTTACGGGACGTTATGGGCTAGCGGGAGGGCTACGTCCTACAATGAGCAGTTCTTC
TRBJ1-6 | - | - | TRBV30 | CAWSRIPRQSDHSPLHF | TGTGCCTGGAGCCGAATACCCCGACAGTCCGACCATTCACCCCTCCACTTT
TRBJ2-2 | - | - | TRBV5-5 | CASMFWPGNPPGELFF | TGTGCCAGCATGTTTTGGCCAGGGAATCCCCCCGGGGAGCTGTTTTTT
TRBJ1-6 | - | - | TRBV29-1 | CSARTAGQVGSPLHF | TGCAGCGCTCGTACGGCGGGTCAGGTCGGTTCACCCCTCCACTTT
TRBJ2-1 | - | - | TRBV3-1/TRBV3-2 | CASSQGVSGGRNEQFF | TGTGCCAGCAGCCAAGGGGTTTCGGGGGGCAGAAATGAGCAGTTCTTC
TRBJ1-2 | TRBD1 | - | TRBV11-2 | CASSRWTGKGYTF | TGTGCCAGCAGCCGCTGGACAGGGAAAGGCTACACCTTC
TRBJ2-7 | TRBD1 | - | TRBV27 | CASSSSDRGRFKQYF | TGTGCCAGCAGTTCGTCGGACAGGGGGCGCTTCAAGCAGTACTTC